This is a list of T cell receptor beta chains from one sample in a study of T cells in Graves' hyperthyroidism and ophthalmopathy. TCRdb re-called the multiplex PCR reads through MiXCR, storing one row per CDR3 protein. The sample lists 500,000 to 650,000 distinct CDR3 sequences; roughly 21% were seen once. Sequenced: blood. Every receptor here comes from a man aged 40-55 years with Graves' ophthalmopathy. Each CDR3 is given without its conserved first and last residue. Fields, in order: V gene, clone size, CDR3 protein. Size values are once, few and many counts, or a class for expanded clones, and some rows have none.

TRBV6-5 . ASSYSGLAGGEQF
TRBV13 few ASSLGGSATGELF
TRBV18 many ASSQENEQF
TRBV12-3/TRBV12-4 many ASSLDSGDSPLH
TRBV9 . ASSAPTSGSIYEQF
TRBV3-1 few ASSTGVYEQF
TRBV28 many ASSSGVGYGYT
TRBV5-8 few ASRASGEETQY
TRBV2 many ASTPGEPQETQY
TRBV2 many ASRGLANTDTQY
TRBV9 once ASSVDDRDYAWDNEQF
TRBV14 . ASSQDFRTGATDTQY
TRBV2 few ASRYRGPGELF
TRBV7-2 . ASSRRSSGGPGGTGELF
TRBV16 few ASSQYSTGGGKSEAF
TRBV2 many ASGYLGARDEQF
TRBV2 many ASNRVPFSNQPQH
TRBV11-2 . ASSLISGSREQY
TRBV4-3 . ASSQEASGEKLF
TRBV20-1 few SAFKPQGPTEAF
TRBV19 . ASMWTSGNNEQF
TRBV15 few ATSRGLAGVTGELF
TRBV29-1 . SVEDGGYT
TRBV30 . ASTTTDTQY
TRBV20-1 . SAVQPNQPQH
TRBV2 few AVHTPNTEAS
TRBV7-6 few ASSLTQGGGGYT
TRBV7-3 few ASSSPELVGGTDTQY
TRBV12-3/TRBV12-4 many ASSLASGGPRRAF
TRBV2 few ASSEAGWERQPQH
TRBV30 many AWNSILGRTLH
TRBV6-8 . AATTPPYGYT
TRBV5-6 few ASSLDDAPLDEQY
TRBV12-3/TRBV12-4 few ASRVRDGRETQY